The T cell receptor beta chain under discussion was sequenced for a study of shared T cell receptors in the human thymus. Profiling relied on immunoSEQ multiplex PCR, and the TCRdb table lists in-frame clones only, not all of them. The sample has about 500,000 clones, 75% to 85% seen once; the top ten hold roughly 0.013%. These data were also filed under a second study, of human thymus T cells. From that second work: Finnish infants who were healthy and having corrective surgery for congenital heart defects made up the donors. In corrective heart surgery, resections were taken, and these provided the thymus tissue. Within thymic and blood repertoires, V and J gene usage appeared to be biased. Highly overlapping thymic repertoires in unrelated individuals were reported by related research.

This TCR came from a boy in the first two years of life with a congenital heart defect. Sequenced: thymocytes.

The CDR3 bases are TGTGCCAGCAGCGCGGGACTAGCGGATTACAATGAGCAGTTCTTC. Protein: CASSAGLADYNEQFF. The chain joins TRBV5-6 to TRBJ2-1; 11 positions agree with TRBD2. Germline V lookup: CDR1 SGHDT, CDR2 YYEEEE. The junction had 4 bases not matched to a gene; V was cut back by 4 bases and J by 4 bases. CDR3 size: 15 residues.